This passage covers 13 T cell receptor beta chains from one sample sequenced in a study of control samples from healthy donors and cancer patients. The table came from immunoSEQ multiplex PCR; TCRdb's copy has only in-frame clones and leaves some out. Of about 58,000 clones listed, about 89% were seen once; the top ten hold roughly an eighth. Sequences were obtained from PBMCs. The receptors were sampled from a woman aged 60-75 years with lung cancer.

The rearrangement joins TRBV10-3 to TRBJ1-2, with no clear D. The germline CDR1 and CDR2 sequences are ENHRY and SYGVKD. The CDR3 sequence is 14 residues long. V lost 6 bases and J 3 bases, leaving 14 bases between the germline ends. For the CDR3, the DNA is TGTGCCATCAGCGAAATGGAAGAGGACTATGGCTACACCTTC. Protein sequence: CAISEMEEDYGYTF.

V and J are TRBV19 and TRBJ2-2, with 8 bases matching TRBD2. This CDR3 is 16 amino acids long. Germline CDR1 LNHDA, CDR2 SQIVND (reference sequence). Trimming at V came to 5 bases and at J to 4 bases, leaving 9 bases not matched to a gene. The CDR3 reads CASSPGGGPITGELFF. The CDR3 nucleotides are TGTGCCAGTAGTCCGGGAGGGGGGCCTATCACCGGGGAGCTGTTTTTT.

The chain combines TRBV5-6 with TRBJ1-2, with TRBD1 as a possible D gene (6 bases). This CDR3 has 15 amino acids. V shed 4 bases and J shed 5 bases, with 18 bases lying between them. The germline gives CDR1 SGHDT, CDR2 YYEEEE. CDR3 DNA: TGTGCCAGCAGCCCACAAATTACAGGGTCTTATGGCTACACCTTC. Protein: CASSPQITGSYGYTF.

This chain uses TRBV4-2 with TRBJ1-2, with 8 bases matching TRBD1. CDR1 is LGHNA, CDR2 YNFKEQ, per germline. The J segment lost 0 bases and the V segment lost 3 bases, leaving 6 bases of the junction unmatched. The CDR3 has 16 residues. The CDR3 is CASSHDPTGANYGYTF. CDR3 sequence (DNA): TGTGCCAGCAGCCACGACCCGACAGGGGCTAACTATGGCTACACCTTC.

There are a few counts of this clone. The rearrangement uses TRBV9 and TRBJ2-5; no clear D gene. V lost 0 bases, J lost 4 bases, and 13 bases lay in between. CDR1 and CDR2 (germline): SGDLS, YYNGEE. The CDR3 consists of 15 residues. As DNA, the CDR3 is TGTGCCAGCAGCGTAGGTAGTCTAAATCTAGAGACCCAGTACTTC. This codes for CASSVGSLNLETQYF.

The CDR3 DNA sequence: TGTGCCATCATGGGCAAGAACACTGAAGCTTTCTTT. This codes for CAIMGKNTEAFF. The chain couples TRBV10-3 to TRBJ1-1, with unresolved D. The CDR3 runs 12 residues. Looked up from germline, CDR1 is ENHRY and CDR2 is SYGVKD. V was shortened by 7 bases and J by 1 base, with 7 bases between the two germline ends.

This CDR3 is CASSELEYNEQFF. DNA for the CDR3: TGTGCCAGCAGTGAACTGGAATACAATGAGCAGTTCTTC. The chain employs TRBV6-1 and TRBJ2-1, with unresolved D. Trimming shortened V by 2 bases and J by 4 bases, and 6 bases separated the two germline ends. Germline CDR1 and CDR2: MNHNS and SASEGT. This CDR3 comprises 13 residues.

The genes are TRBV3-1 (or the pseudogene TRBV3-2) and TRBJ2-2, with 10 bases aligning to TRBD2. This CDR3 is 14 amino acids long. Germline V CDR1 and CDR2: LGHDT, YNNKEL (reference sequence). The ends lost 8 bases at V and 1 base at J; junction bases unmatched: 1. The CDR3 DNA sequence: TGTGCCAGCCAGCGGGGGGGGAACACCGGGGAGCTGTTTTTT. Translated: CASQRGGNTGELFF.

The gene calls are TRBV5-1 and TRBJ1-1; D unclear. This CDR3 contains 14 residues. The germline V and J ends were trimmed by 0 bases and 1 base, with 7 bases remaining between them. The germline CDR1 and CDR2 sequences are SGHRS and YFSETQ. This CDR3 is CASSLALGNTEAFF. CDR3 DNA: TGCGCCAGCAGCTTGGCCTTGGGGAACACTGAAGCTTTCTTT.

The chain couples TRBV15 to TRBJ1-1; maybe TRBD1 (6 bases). The CDR3 contains 15 residues. Germline assignment: CDR1 LNHNV and CDR2 YYDKDF (reference sequence). Trimming stripped 0 bases from V and 0 bases from J, with 8 bases between. The CDR3 sequence is CATSRDKGVNTEAFF. DNA of the CDR3: TGTGCCACCAGCAGAGATAAGGGGGTGAACACTGAAGCTTTCTTT.

The CDR3 loop is CASSFGRGDTEAFF. The CDR3 DNA reads as TGTGCCAGCAGTTTTGGAAGAGGGGACACTGAAGCTTTCTTT. The chain carries TRBV6-5 and TRBJ1-1, with D tentatively TRBD1 (5 bases). Trimming stripped 4 bases from V and 3 bases from J, with 12 bases between. In germline, CDR1 is MNHEY, CDR2 SVGAGI. The CDR3 runs 14 residues.

V gene TRBV9 combines with J gene TRBJ2-3; TRBD1 aligns across 8 bases. From germline, CDR1 is SGDLS and CDR2 YYNGEE. Germline trimming cut 0 bases from V and 2 bases from J; bases unmatched to any gene: 5. CDR3 length: 16 amino acids. CDR3 protein: CASSVAGQADTDTQYF. For the CDR3, the DNA is TGTGCCAGCAGCGTAGCGGGACAGGCCGACACAGATACGCAGTATTTT.

The chain has TRBV7-2 and TRBJ2-7; possibly TRBD2 for D (7 bases). The CDR3 sequence is 13 residues long. The V gene lost 3 bases and the J gene lost 6 bases, with 12 bases spanning the gap. Germline V gives CDR1 SGHTA, CDR2 FQGNSA. This CDR3 reads CASSLGGRGEQYF. In nucleotides, the CDR3 is TGTGCCAGCAGCTTGGGGGGGCGCGGCGAGCAGTACTTC.